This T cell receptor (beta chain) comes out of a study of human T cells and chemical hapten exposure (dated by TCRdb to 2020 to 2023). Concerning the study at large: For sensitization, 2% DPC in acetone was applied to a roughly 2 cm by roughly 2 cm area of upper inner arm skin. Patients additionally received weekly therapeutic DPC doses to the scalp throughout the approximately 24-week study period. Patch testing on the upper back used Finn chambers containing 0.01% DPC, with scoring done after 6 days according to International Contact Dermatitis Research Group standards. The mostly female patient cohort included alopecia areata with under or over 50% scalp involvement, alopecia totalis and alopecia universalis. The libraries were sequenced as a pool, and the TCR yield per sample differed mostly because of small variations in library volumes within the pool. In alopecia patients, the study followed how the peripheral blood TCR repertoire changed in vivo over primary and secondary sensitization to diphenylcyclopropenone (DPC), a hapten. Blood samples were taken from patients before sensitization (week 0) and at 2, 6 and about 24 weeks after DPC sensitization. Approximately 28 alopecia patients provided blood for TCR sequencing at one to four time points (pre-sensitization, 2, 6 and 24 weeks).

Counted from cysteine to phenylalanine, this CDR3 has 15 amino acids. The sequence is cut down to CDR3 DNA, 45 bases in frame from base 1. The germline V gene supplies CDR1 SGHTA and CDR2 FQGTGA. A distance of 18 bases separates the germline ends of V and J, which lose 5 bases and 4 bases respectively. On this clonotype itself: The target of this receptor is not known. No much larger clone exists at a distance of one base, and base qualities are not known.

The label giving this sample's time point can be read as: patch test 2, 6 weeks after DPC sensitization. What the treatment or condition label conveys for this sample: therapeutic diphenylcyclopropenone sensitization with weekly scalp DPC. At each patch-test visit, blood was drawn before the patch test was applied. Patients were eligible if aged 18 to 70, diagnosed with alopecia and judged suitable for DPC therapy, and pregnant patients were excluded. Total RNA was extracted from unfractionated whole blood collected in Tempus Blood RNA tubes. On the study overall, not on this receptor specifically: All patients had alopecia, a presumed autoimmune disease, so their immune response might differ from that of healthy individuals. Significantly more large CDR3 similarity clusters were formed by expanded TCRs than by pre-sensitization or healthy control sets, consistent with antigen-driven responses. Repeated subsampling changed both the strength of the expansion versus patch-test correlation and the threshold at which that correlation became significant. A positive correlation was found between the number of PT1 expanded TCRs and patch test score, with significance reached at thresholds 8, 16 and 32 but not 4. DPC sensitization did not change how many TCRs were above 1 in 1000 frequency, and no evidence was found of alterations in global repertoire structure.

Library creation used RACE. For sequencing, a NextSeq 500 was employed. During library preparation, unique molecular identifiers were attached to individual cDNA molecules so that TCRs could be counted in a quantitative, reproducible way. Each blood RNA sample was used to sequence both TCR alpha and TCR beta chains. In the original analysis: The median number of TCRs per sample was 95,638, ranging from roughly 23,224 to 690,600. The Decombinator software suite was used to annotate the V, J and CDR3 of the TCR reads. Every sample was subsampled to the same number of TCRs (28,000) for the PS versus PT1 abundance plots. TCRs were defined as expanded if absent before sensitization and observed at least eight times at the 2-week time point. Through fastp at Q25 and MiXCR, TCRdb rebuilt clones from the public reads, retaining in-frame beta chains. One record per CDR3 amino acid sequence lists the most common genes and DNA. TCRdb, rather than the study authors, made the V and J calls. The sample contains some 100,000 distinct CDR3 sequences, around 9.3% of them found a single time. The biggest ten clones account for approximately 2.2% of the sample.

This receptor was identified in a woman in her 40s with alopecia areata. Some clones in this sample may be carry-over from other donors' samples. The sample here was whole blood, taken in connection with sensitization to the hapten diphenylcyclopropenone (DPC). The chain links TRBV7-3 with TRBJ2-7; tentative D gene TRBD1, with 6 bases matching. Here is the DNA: TGTGCCAGCAGCCCGCAGACAGGTTCTGATTACGAGCAGTACTTC. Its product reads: CASSPQTGSDYEQYF.